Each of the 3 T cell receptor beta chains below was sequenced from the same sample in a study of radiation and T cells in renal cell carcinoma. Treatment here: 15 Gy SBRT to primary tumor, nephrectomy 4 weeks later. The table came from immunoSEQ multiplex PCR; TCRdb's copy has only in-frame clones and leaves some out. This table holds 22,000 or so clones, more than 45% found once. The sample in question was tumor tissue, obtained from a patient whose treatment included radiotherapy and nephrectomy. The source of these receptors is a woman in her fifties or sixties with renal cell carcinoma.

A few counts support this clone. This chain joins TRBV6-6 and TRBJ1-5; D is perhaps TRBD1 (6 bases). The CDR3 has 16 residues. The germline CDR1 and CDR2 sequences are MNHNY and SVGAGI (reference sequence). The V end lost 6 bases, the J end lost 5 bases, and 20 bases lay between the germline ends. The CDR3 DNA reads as TGTGCCAGCAGGACCACTTCCGGGACATATTATCAGCCCCAGCATTTT. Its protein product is CASRTTSGTYYQPQHF.

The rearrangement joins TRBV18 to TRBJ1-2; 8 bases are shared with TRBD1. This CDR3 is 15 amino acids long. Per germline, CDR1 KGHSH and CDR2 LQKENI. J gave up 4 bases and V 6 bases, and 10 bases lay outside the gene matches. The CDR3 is CASSPMDRAGYGYTF. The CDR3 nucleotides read TGTGCCAGCTCCCCAATGGACAGGGCTGGCTATGGCTACACCTTC.

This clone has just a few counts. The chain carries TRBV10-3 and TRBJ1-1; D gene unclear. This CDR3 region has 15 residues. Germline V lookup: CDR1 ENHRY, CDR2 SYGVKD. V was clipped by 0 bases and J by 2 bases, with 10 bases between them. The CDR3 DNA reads TGTGCCATCAGTGAGTCGGCAGACCTAAACACTGAAGCTTTCTTT. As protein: CAISESADLNTEAFF.